This TCR beta chain was retrieved from a study of cytomegalovirus exposure and HLA in healthy donors (dated by TCRdb to the late 2010s). A note on the overall study: In an earlier analysis of some 550 of the donors, approximately 300 Gb of sequence data and approximately 120 million unique TCR beta sequences from 150 million to 200 million T cells were reported. On average, roughly 240,000 unique TCR beta nucleotide sequences were sequenced per donor among roughly 430 genotyped donors of the cohort, with roughly 19% of those sequences being non-productive. The T cell repertoires of around 730 subjects were profiled by immunosequencing and related to cytomegalovirus serostatus. Typing coverage varied by locus: about 629-640 donors for A, B, C, DRB1 and DQB1; more than 500 for DQA1; around 570 for DPA1; some 470 for DPB1. The genetic ancestry cluster associated with self-reported Caucasian donors included around 76% of the roughly 390 genotyped donors. Every discovery cohort repertoire had been produced on one sequencing platform. In the later analysis, no new phenotypic data were used to find candidate immune exposures; instead, reliance was placed on TCR beta sequences and their occurrence across donors. Alongside the repertoire data, information on donor age, sex, ethnicity and CMV serostatus was compiled. To decide whether each TCR beta V gene segment behaved as functional or pseudogenic, an earlier analysis of some 600 of the donors relied on high-throughput TCR beta sequencing. A later genetic analysis used genome-wide SNP genotypes for about three fifths of the 666 donors, treating that subset as a discovery cohort. The study was designed to test whether signatures of past pathogen exposure could be identified by cataloging public T cell receptors. To study patterns of TCR occurrence, a later analysis re-analyzed previously published TCR beta repertoires from around 670 donors and added high-resolution HLA genotyping. To predict cytomegalovirus infection status, the study brought together high-throughput TCR immunosequencing, statistical association of individual TCRs with disease status, and machine learning. Four or five DR-DQ haplotypes were handled as single units for association and clustering, since linkage in the cohort was strong. Along with the approximately 700-subject first cohort, a separate validation cohort of more than 90 different subjects was used. Class I and class II HLA loci were covered by the typing at four-digit resolution. Approximately 300 gigabases of sequencing data and approximately 91 million unique TCR sequences made up an early release that covered 640 HLA-typed donors.

Turning to this clone: Its antigen is still unknown. One base away there is no much larger clone; base qualities are not given.

Study-wide findings and limitations: The presence/absence analyses assumed that sequencing depth was roughly uniform across donors, and that assumption may not be true. In a later analysis, most CMV-associated TCR beta chains were found to appear HLA-restricted, with HLA associations seemingly driven largely by CMV exposure. Correlated functional status among segregating V segments might reflect linkage disequilibrium, but an unknown experimental factor could not be ruled out. It was suggested by the authors that the approach could potentially be generalized to other disease states and immunological phenotypes. The sequencing pipeline was judged likely to have produced a cluster of highly shared sequence variants as a technical artifact. A later analysis associated about 16,000 TCR beta sequences with specific HLA alleles at a false discovery rate of 0.05. In vitro tests confirmed that a few of the cytomegalovirus-associated TCR beta chains recognize cytomegalovirus antigens. Compared with the roughly 700-donor mean, donors in an Asian-associated ancestry cluster had fewer N-insertions in productive TCRs, according to a later genetic analysis. In an earlier analysis of 587 of the donors, most TCR beta V segments were observed in productive rearrangements about 90% or about 30% of the time, broadly matching IMGT annotations. In both the original and validation cohorts, the classifier was reported to diagnose cytomegalovirus status with high specificity and sensitivity. The only immune exposure information available for the cohort was CMV serostatus. The study gave a list of some 150 TCR beta chains associated with cytomegalovirus. Most TCR sequences were seen in very few donors, while some public TCRs were found in many individuals. A later analysis found that TCR association rates varied across HLA loci, with DRB1 alleles showing the most associated TCRs and HLA-C alleles the fewest. Because counts were too low, seventeen rarely observed V segments, including chromosome 9 orphons, were excluded from the earlier analysis of several hundred of the donors. A later genetic analysis associated a missense DCLRE1C variant with V-gene and J-gene trimming of TCR beta chains, and an independent cohort replicated the association. Some IMGT-functional V segments, including TRBV6-2 and TRBV6-3, could not be told apart with the 87-base-pair reads, so those segments were excluded. Only TCR beta chains were sequenced in this cohort, and the absence of alpha or paired-chain data limited detectable features. Because some donors lacked HLA typing at each locus, the association tests relied only on the typed subset. According to a later analysis, parvovirus B19, influenza, CMV and Epstein-Barr virus appeared linked to several top co-occurrence clusters. A further reported finding was that TCR beta sequences accurately predicted the HLA-A and HLA-B alleles for most subjects in the first cohort. When HLA alleles, especially DR and DQ, strongly co-occurred, attributing TCR associations to individual alleles was difficult. In a later analysis, HLA-associated TCR beta chains were found to be more clonally expanded and to have lower generation probabilities than equally common non-associated chains.

The cohort consisted of fewer than 700 healthy bone marrow donors. Cohort members were all nominally healthy when sampled, although unrecorded immune exposures were likely present. The donor was CMV seronegative and belonged to the group of 320 or so seronegative cohort members. A peripheral blood sample was collected from each donor, and TCR beta sequencing was performed on peripheral blood mononuclear cells. Genomic DNA extraction from the blood cell samples was performed with the Qiagen DNeasy Blood Extraction Kit. The germline V gene sets CDR1 to MRHNA and CDR2 to SNTAGT. Compared with germline, V lacks 3 bases and J lacks 8 bases; bases without a gene match: 8. From its cysteine to its phenylalanine, the CDR3 spans 15 amino acids. The CDR3 DNA has 45 bases and is translated from base 1. Library preparation was by the immunoSEQ multiplex PCR assay. For the multiplex PCR, a mixture combining 60 forward primers for TCR Vbeta segments and 13 reverse primers for TCR Jbeta segments was used. The CDR3 region of rearranged TCR beta genes was amplified from genomic DNA by a multiplex PCR assay. The Illumina HiSeq System was used to sequence the amplified TCR beta libraries as 87-base-pair reads. The authors' pipeline ran thus. A later analysis tallied roughly 78 million unique TCR beta chains across the 666 repertoires, and some 12 million of those chains were shared by two or more donors. Raw reads were error-corrected and collapsed into unique sequences by a nearest-neighbor algorithm in which closely related sequences were merged to remove PCR and sequencing errors. Alignment of CDR3 sequences to IMGT reference sequences was used to assign V, D and J gene segments. For a sequence to be retained, at least a six-nucleotide match to both a V gene segment and a J gene segment was required. A rearrangement counted as productive if the CDR3 had no stop codons and remained in frame with V and J, and every other rearrangement counted as non-productive. CDR3 was defined by IMGT convention, running from the second conserved V-encoded cysteine to the conserved J-encoded phenylalanine. In an earlier analysis of 550 to 650 of the donors, sequences lacking an unambiguous match to a single V gene segment were excluded. In an earlier analysis of approximately 550 of the donors, V segments were called functional above 56.7% productive rearrangements and were called segregating when the between-donor standard deviation exceeded 5%. A statistical classification framework was developed to diagnose cytomegalovirus status using the catalog of TCR beta chain sequences. In a later analysis, TCR nucleotide sequences were compared against IMGT/GENE-DB human TR gene sequences so that V and J genes could be assigned. In a later analysis, CDR3 sequences and most-parsimonious VDJ recombination scenarios were assigned using the TCRdist pipeline. A later analysis defined each TCR beta chain by its CDR3 amino acid sequence plus V-gene family, and excluded reads lacking a unique V-gene family. To address suspected cross-contamination and a sequencing artifact, a later analysis removed around 590 highly shared, low-generation-probability nucleotide sequences. In a later analysis, a clonal expansion index for each public chain was calculated from normalized within-repertoire ranks of inferred template counts. A later analysis computed generation probabilities with a VDJ recombination model fitted to out-of-frame rearrangements, and checked the results against IGoR. A later analysis scored TCR-TCR, TCR-HLA and TCR-CMV co-occurrence with hypergeometric tests, applying a repertoire-size bias correction to TCR pairs. False discovery rates were estimated in a later analysis by permuting HLA or CMV assignments 20 times. In a later analysis, co-occurring TCRs were grouped using DBSCAN, and TCRdist sequence similarity was added for clustering within HLA-allele-positive subsets. Repertoires with fewer than 30,000 or more than 120,000 public chains, plus five repertoires with anomalous nucleotide sharing, were excluded from co-occurrence clustering. Held by TCRdb, this immuneACCESS table contains in-frame sequences only and omits some clones. Under half of the omission traces to an unresolved V gene where checked; the cause of the rest is unknown. The V and J calls and the clone size are those of that table, but D and trimming were determined from the DNA. The sample includes 100,000 or so clones, with 69% observed a single time. The ten top clones hold roughly 3% of the sample.

This chain is built from TRBV6-4 and TRBJ2-1; 9 bases in between match TRBD2. This TCR came from a man aged 25-45 years in good health and CMV-seronegative. The sequenced sample was PBMCs. The DNA sequence is as follows: TGTGCCAGCAGTGAAGGAGTAGCGGGAGCATATGAGCAGTTCTTC. Its coded protein is CASSEGVAGAYEQFF.